This T cell receptor beta chain was identified during a study of blood T cells in healthy people across ages. Overall study findings and caveats: The fall in TCR beta diversity per million T cells was roughly linear with age.

CDR1 is MNHEY, CDR2 SVGEGT, per germline. The CDR3 covers 14 residues. Trimming removed 6 bases at V and 6 bases at J, with 17 bases between. This clonotype is a singleton in its sample. Its antigen is undetermined. A second PCR, run for about 6 to 11 cycles, used a sample-barcoded 5' primer plus a J-beta primer mix. All samples gave at least 2.5 million CDR3-containing paired-end reads. MiXCR was run by TCRdb on the 5' RACE reads, yielding one entry per CDR3 protein. The data hold 910,000 or so distinct CDR3 sequences, with 51% observed a single time. The clonotype was recovered from a woman aged 55-69 years in good health. The chain uses TRBV6-2 or TRBV6-3 and TRBJ1-1; D is uncertain. Material for sequencing was blood. CDR3 nucleotide sequence: TGTGCCAGCAGCCCAAGGGTGCTAGTCGCTGAAGCTTTCTTT. Its translation: CASSPRVLVAEAFF.